This TCR beta chain was retrieved from a study of blood T cells in healthy people across ages. Overall study context: Template-switching capture recovered about one barcoded beta molecule per two T cells.

The CDR3 runs to 14 residues. CDR1 and CDR2 from the germline V gene are LNHDA and SQIVND (reference sequence). V lost 5 bases and J 3 bases, leaving 13 bases between the germline ends. Next came a second PCR, run for 7 to 11 cycles, which used a sample-barcoded 5' primer along with a J-beta primer mix. One entry per CDR3 protein results from TCRdb running MiXCR on the 5' RACE reads. The table has more than 900,000 distinct CDR3 sequences, under 35% seen once; the top ten hold roughly 10%. The same specimen was also included in a second study, on T cells of mothers and their children.

Sequencing was carried out using blood. The receptor was isolated from a woman between 40 and 55 years old in good health. This chain joins TRBV19 and TRBJ1-1, with D perhaps matching TRBD1 (6 bases). The CDR3 region has the DNA TGTGCCAGTAGTTCGGACAGCCGATACACTGAAGCTTTCTTT. Translating gives CASSSDSRYTEAFF.